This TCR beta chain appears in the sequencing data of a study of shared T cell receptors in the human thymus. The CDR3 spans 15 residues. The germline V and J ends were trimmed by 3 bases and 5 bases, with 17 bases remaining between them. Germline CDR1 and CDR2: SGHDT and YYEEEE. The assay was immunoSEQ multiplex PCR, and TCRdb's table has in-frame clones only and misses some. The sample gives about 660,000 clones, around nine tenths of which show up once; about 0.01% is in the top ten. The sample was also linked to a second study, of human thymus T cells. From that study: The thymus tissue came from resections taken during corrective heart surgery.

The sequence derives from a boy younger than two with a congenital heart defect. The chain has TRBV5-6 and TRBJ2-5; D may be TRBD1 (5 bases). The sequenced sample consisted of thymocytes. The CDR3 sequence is CASSSMGHVRETQYF. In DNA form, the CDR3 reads TGTGCCAGCAGCTCAATGGGGCACGTCAGGGAGACCCAGTACTTC.